This passage covers 2 T cell receptor beta chains from one sample sequenced in a study of T cell clonotyping in hematopoietic cell transplantation. The time point is: recipient sample about 28 days before transplant, after cytoreduction. This table comes from immunoSEQ multiplex PCR, and its TCRdb copy is limited to in-frame clones, with some not included. The table shows about 43,000 clones, with about 85% occurring only once. This sample comprised peripheral blood mononuclear cells, obtained before stem cell transplant. The receptors derive from a man aged 55 to 70 with acute myeloid leukemia. Some clones in this sample may be carry-over from other donors' samples.

This chain connects TRBV29-1 to TRBJ1-5, with D maybe TRBD1 (5 bases). V was trimmed by 4 bases and J by 7 bases, leaving 11 bases between them. The CDR3 spans 12 residues. Germline V gives CDR1 SQVTM, CDR2 ANQGSEA. This CDR3 is CSVGEGNQPQHF. In nucleotides, the CDR3 is TGCAGCGTTGGAGAGGGGAACCAGCCCCAGCATTTT. Supplemented by reference TRBV29-1 and TRBJ1-5, the full variable domain reads SAVISQKPSRDICQRGTSLTIQCQVDSQVTMMFWYRQQPGQSLTLIATANQGSEATYESGFVIDKFPISRPNLTFSTLTVSNMSPEDSSIYLCSVGEGNQPQHFGDGTRLSIL.

This clone appeared a few times. The genes are TRBV2 and TRBJ1-5, with unresolved D. V was clipped by 1 base and J by 3 bases, with 10 bases between them. CDR1 and CDR2 from the germline V gene are SNHLY and FYNNEI. The CDR3 spans 15 residues. CDR3 DNA sequence: TGTGCCAGCAGTGAAGAGGGAGGGAACAATCAGCCCCAGCATTTT. Its translation is CASSEEGGNNQPQHF.